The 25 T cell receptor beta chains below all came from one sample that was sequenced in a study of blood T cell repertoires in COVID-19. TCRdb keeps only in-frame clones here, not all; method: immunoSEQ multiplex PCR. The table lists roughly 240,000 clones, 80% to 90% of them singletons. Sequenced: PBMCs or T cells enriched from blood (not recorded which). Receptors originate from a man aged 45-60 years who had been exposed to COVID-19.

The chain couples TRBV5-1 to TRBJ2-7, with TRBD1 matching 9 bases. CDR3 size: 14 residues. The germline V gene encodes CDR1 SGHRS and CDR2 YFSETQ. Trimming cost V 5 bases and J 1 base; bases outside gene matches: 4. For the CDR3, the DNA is TGCGCCAGCAGGGGACAGGGTCTTTCCTACGAGCAGTACTTC. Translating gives CASRGQGLSYEQYF.

CDR3 in amino acids: CASSFWTGGSSSTDTQYF. For the CDR3, the DNA is TGCGCCAGCAGCTTCTGGACAGGGGGCTCTAGTAGCACAGATACGCAGTATTTT. V and J are TRBV5-1 and TRBJ2-3; 11 nucleotides agree with TRBD1. CDR3 length: 18 amino acids. The V gene's germline CDR1 is SGHRS and CDR2 YFSETQ. V was pared by 2 bases and J by 0 bases, with 8 bases of the junction left unmatched.

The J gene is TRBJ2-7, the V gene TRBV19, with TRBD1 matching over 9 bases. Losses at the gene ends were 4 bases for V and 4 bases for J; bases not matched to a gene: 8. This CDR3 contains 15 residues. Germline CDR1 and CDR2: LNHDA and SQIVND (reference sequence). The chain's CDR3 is CASSKTGGELYEQYF. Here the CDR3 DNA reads TGTGCCAGTAGTAAAACAGGGGGCGAACTTTACGAGCAGTACTTC.

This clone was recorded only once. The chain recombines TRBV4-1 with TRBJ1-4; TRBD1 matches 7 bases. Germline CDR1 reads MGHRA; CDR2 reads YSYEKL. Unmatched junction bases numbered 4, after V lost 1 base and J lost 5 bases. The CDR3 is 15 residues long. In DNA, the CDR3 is TGCGCCAGCAGCCAAGCAGACAGGGTAAATGAAAAACTGTTTTTT. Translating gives CASSQADRVNEKLFF.

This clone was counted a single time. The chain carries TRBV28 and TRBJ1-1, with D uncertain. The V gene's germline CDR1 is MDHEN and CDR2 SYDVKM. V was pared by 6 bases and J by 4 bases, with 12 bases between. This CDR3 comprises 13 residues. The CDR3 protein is CASRPGLVTEAFF. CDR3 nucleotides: TGTGCCAGCAGACCCGGACTCGTCACTGAAGCTTTCTTT.

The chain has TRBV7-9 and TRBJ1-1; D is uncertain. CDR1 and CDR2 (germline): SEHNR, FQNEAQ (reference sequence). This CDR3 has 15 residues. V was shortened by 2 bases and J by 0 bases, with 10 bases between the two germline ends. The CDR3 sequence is CASSLLILMNTEAFF. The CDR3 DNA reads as TGTGCCAGCAGCTTACTAATCCTTATGAACACTGAAGCTTTCTTT.

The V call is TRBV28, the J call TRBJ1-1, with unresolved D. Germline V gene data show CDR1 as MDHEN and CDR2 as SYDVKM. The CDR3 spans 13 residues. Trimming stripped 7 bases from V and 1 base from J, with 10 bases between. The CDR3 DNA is TGTGCCAGCACCTTACCGGGGAACACTGAAGCTTTCTTT. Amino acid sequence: CASTLPGNTEAFF. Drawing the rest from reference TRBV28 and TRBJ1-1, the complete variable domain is DVKVTQSSRYLVKRTGEKVFLECVQDMDHENMFWYRQDPGLGLRLIYFSYDVKMKEKGDIPEGYSVSREKKERFSLILESASTNQTSMYLCASTLPGNTEAFFGQGTRLTVV.

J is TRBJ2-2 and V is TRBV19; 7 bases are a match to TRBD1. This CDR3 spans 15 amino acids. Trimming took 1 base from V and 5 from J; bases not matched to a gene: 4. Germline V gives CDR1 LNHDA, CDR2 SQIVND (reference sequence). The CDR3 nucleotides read TGTGCCAGTAGTATAGTTCCGACAGGGACCGGGGAGCTGTTTTTT. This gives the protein CASSIVPTGTGELFF.

The CDR3 DNA is TGTGCCAGCAGTCACCAGGGGGCTCGGGGCAATCAGCCCCAGCATTTT. Its protein is CASSHQGARGNQPQHF. The chain combines TRBV2 with TRBJ1-5; 8 nucleotides align to TRBD1. This CDR3 contains 16 residues. J was trimmed by 2 bases and V by 5 bases; bases with no gene match: 8. Germline CDR1 reads SNHLY; CDR2 reads FYNNEI. Combining the CDR3 with reference TRBV2 and TRBJ1-5 gives the whole variable domain EPEVTQTPSHQVTQMGQEVILRCVPISNHLYFYWYRQILGQKVEFLVSFYNNEISEKSEIFDDQFSVERPDGSNFTLKIRSTKLEDSAMYFCASSHQGARGNQPQHFGDGTRLSIL.

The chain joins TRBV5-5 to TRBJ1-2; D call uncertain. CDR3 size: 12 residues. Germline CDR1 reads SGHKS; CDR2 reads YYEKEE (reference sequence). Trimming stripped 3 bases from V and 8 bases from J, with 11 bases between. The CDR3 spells CASSSRVFGYTF. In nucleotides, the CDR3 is TGTGCCAGCAGCTCGAGAGTGTTCGGCTACACCTTC. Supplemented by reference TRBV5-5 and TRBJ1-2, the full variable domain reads DAGVTQSPTHLIKTRGQQVTLRCSPISGHKSVSWYQQVLGQGPQFIFQYYEKEERGRGNFPDRFSARQFPNYSSELNVNALLLGDSALYLCASSSRVFGYTFGSGTRLTVV.

For the CDR3, the DNA is TGTGCCAGCAGCCCGACTGACAGGGGCTCTGGAAACACCATATATTTT. Its translation is CASSPTDRGSGNTIYF. This rearrangement joins TRBV7-9 to TRBJ1-3, with 8 bases matching TRBD1. The CDR3 length is 16 residues. Germline CDR1 and CDR2: SEHNR and FQNEAQ (reference sequence). J was trimmed by 0 bases and V by 5 bases; bases with no gene match: 6. Complete variable domain (other parts from reference TRBV7-9 and TRBJ1-3): DTGVSQNPRHKITKRGQNVTFRCDPISEHNRLYWYRQTLGQGPEFLTYFQNEAQLEKSRLLSDRFSAERPKGSFSTLEIQRTEQGDSAMYLCASSPTDRGSGNTIYFGEGSWLTVV.

CDR3 sequence: CATSPTSGGTKNIQYF. For the CDR3, the DNA is TGTGCCACCAGCCCGACTAGCGGGGGAACTAAAAACATTCAGTACTTC. The J gene is TRBJ2-4, the V gene TRBV24-1; 12 bases align to TRBD2. The J segment lost 4 bases and the V segment lost 7 bases, leaving 7 bases of the junction unmatched. The CDR3 length is 16 residues. Germline V gene sequence: CDR1 KGHDR, CDR2 SFDVKD.

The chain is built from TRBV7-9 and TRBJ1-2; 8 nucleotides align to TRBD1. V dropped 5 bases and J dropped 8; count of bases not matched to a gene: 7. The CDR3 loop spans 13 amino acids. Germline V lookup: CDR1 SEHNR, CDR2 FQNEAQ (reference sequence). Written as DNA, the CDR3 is TGTGCCAGCAGCACAGGACAGGGCCGAGGCTACACCTTC. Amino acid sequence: CASSTGQGRGYTF.

The CDR3 DNA follows: TGTGCCAGCAGGAGGAACACTGAAGCTTTCTTT. It is translated as CASRRNTEAFF. The chain couples TRBV12-3 or TRBV12-4 to TRBJ1-1, with D uncertain. Trimming stripped 6 bases from V and 1 base from J, with 3 bases between. The CDR3 sequence is 11 residues long.

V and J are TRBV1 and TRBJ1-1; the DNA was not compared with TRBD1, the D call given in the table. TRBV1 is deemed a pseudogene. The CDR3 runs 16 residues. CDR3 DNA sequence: TGCACCAGCAGCCTAAGACAGGGGTCTATGAACACTGAAGCTTTCTTT. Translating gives CTSSLRQGSMNTEAFF.

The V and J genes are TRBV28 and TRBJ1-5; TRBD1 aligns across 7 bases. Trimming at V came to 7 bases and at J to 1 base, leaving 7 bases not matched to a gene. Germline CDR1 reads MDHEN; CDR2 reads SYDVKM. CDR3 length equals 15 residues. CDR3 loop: CASTLTGLSNQPQHF. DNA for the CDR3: TGTGCCAGCACCTTGACAGGGTTGAGCAATCAGCCCCAGCATTTT.

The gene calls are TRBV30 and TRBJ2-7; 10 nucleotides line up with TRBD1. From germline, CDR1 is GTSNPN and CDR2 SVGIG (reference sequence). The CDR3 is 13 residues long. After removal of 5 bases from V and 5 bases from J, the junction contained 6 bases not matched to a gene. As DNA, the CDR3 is TGTGCCTGGTCGACAGGGGGCTTCGACGAGCAGTACGTC. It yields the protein CAWSTGGFDEQYV.

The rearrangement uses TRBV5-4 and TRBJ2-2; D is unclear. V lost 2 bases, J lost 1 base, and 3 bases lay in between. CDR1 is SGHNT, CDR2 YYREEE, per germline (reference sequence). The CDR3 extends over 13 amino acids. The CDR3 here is CASSFQNTGELFF. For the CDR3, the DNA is TGTGCCAGCAGCTTCCAGAACACCGGGGAGCTGTTTTTT.

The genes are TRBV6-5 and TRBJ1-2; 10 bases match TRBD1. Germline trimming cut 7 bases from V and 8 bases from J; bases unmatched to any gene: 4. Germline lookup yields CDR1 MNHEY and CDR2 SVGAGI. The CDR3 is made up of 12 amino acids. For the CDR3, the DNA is TGTGCCAGCACCTGGACAGGGGGAGGCTACACCTTC. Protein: CASTWTGGGYTF.

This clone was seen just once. CDR3 nucleotides: TGCGCCAGCAGCTTGGGGCAGGGGTCGACCTACGAGCAGTACGTC. Protein product: CASSLGQGSTYEQYV. V and J are TRBV5-1 and TRBJ2-7; TRBD1 is a possible D gene (6 bases). Germline V gene data show CDR1 as SGHRS and CDR2 as YFSETQ. Trimming left V 0 bases short and J 2 bases short, with 12 bases between. The CDR3 extends over 15 amino acids.

CDR3 region: CASSQEARGLYYGYTF. CDR3 sequence (DNA): TGTGCCAGCAGCCAAGAGGCCAGGGGGCTCTACTATGGCTACACCTTC. The chain employs TRBV3-1 (or the pseudogene TRBV3-2) and TRBJ1-2; 8 bases align to TRBD1. Germline CDR1 and CDR2: LGHDT and YNNKEL (reference sequence). This CDR3 region has 16 residues. J gave up 3 bases and V 0 bases, and 6 bases lay outside the gene matches.

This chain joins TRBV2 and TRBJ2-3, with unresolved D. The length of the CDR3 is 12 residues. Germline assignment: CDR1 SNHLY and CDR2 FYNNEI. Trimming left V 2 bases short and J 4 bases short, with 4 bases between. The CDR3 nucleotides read TGTGCCAGCAGTGAACGGGCAGATACGCAGTATTTT. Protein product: CASSERADTQYF.

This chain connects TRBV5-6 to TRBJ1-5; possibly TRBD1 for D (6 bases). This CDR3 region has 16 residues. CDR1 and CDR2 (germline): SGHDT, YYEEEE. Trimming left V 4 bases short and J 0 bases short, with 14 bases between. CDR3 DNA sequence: TGTGCCAGCAGCCAGACAGGAGGTCATAGCAATCAGCCCCAGCATTTT. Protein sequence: CASSQTGGHSNQPQHF.

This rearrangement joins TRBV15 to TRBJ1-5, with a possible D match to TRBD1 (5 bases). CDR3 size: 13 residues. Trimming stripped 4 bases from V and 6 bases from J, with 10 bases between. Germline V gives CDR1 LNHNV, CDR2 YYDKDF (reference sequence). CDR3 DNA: TGTGCCACCAGCATACAGGCGTTTCAGCCCCAGCATTTT. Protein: CATSIQAFQPQHF.

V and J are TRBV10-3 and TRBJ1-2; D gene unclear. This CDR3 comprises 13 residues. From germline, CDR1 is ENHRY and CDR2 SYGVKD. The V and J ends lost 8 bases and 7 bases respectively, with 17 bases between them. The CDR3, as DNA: TGTGCCATCTCCTCCGGACTCGCAGGTGGCTACACCTTC. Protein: CAISSGLAGGYTF.